This T cell receptor beta chain comes out of a study of CD8 T cells in ankylosing spondylitis (dated by TCRdb to about 2017). With respect to the entire study: The study profiled T cell receptor beta repertoires in healthy donors and ankylosing spondylitis patients to find disease-linked TCR variants. Samples of peripheral blood were taken, and for ankylosing spondylitis patients, synovial fluid was collected as well. The full study cohort comprised approximately 23 ankylosing spondylitis patients and over 95 healthy donors. The research as a whole found: Blood from ankylosing spondylitis patients appeared to be characterized by a TCR beta motif made up of eight highly homologous amino acid variants. Some of the motif variants had been reported before in the synovial fluid and blood of reactive arthritis patients, a finding that suggests common disease-initiation mechanisms. The disease-linked clones were reported as significantly enriched in matched synovial fluid samples from ankylosing spondylitis patients. In peripheral blood, the disease-linked clones were found at relatively low frequencies and had a CD8+ phenotype.

In regard to this clonotype: The antigen it recognizes is unknown. The input lacks base qualities; no much larger clone sits a single base away.

CDR1 and CDR2 were assigned from the germline V gene as MNHEY and SVGAGI. The trim is 0 bases for V and 0 bases for J, with a gap of 8 bases between the germline ends. Taken from cysteine to phenylalanine, the CDR3 has 15 residues. CDR3 DNA is the only sequence kept; it has 45 bases, read in frame from the first base. Sequencing instrument: Illumina HiSeq 2500. Quantitative 5'-RACE with molecular barcodes was the method used to prepare the TCR beta libraries. In the source study's methods: Disease-linked TCR variants were identified with a new computational method built on a probabilistic model of VDJ rearrangement. The public reads were quality trimmed at Q25 with fastp and then assembled into clones with MiXCR by TCRdb, keeping productive beta chains. Each CDR3 protein appears once, grouped with its most common genes and DNA. These V and J calls are TCRdb output, not the study's own analysis. A total of some 150,000 distinct CDR3 sequences appear in this sample, 44% of them only once. Jointly, the top ten make up roughly 15% of the sample.

Synovial fluid samples were paired with blood samples taken from the same ankylosing spondylitis patients. The origin of this receptor is a male donor with ankylosing spondylitis. The V gene is TRBV6-5 and the J gene is TRBJ1-2, with the D gene call left open. Specimen: synovial fluid, either unsorted or a sorted T cell fraction (not recorded which). The nucleotide sequence reads TGTGCCAGCAGTTACTCGGGCATAGCTAACTATGGCTACACCTTC. It encodes CASSYSGIANYGYTF.